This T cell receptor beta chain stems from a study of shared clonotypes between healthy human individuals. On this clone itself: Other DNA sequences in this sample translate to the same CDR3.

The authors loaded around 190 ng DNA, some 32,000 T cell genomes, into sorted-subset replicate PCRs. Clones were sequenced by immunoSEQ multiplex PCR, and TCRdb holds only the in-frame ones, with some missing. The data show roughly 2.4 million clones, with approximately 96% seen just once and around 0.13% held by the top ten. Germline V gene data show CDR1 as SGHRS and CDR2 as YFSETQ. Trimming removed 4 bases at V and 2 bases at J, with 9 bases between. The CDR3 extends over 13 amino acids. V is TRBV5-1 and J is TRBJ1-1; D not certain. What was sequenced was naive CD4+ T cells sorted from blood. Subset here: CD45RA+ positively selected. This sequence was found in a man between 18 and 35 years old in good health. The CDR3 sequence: CASSLHRNTEAFF. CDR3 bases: TGCGCCAGCAGCCTTCACAGAAACACTGAAGCTTTCTTT.